The subject of this entry is one T cell receptor beta chain. With 6 bases clipped from V and 3 bases from J, the junction kept 2 bases outside the gene matches. CDR1 SNHLY and CDR2 FYNNEI come from the germline V gene. The CDR3 has 12 residues. This record comes from a study of cytomegalovirus exposure and HLA in healthy donors. The PCR contained 60 Vbeta and 13 Jbeta primers. Assay used: immunoSEQ multiplex PCR; TCRdb lists only in-frame clones, some missing. The data contain around 85,000 clones, over 70% of them singletons. Sequenced material: PBMCs. The sequence was collected from a male donor in good health and CMV-seronegative. The chain links TRBV2 to TRBJ2-7; 7 positions agree with TRBD1. The chain's CDR3 is CASRDRNYEQYF. The CDR3 DNA reads TGTGCCAGCAGGGACAGGAACTACGAGCAGTACTTC.